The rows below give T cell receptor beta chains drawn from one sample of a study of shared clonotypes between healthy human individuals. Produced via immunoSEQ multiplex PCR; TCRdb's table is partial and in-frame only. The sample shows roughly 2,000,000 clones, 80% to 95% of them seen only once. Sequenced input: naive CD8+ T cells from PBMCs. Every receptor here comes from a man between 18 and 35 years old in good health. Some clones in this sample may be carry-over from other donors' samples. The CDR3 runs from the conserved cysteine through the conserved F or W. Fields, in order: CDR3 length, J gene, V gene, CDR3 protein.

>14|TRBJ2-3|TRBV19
CASSITRGTDTQYF
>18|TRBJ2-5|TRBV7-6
CASSLLTSVPSAGETQYF
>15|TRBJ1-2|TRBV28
CASKIDKGHEYGYTF
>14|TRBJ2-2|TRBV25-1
CASSPTVNTGELFF
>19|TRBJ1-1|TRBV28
CASSLWESGGPTPDTEAFF
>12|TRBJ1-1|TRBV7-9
CASSLGLTEAFF
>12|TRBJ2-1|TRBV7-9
CASAGSYNEQFF
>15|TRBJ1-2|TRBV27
CASSLTGTRNYGYTF
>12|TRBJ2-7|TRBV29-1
CSSRKGPGEQYF
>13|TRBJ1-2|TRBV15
CATSRRDNYGYTF
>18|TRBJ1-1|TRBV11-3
CASSLCIGTGHRNTEAFF
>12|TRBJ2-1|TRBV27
CASSLPYNEQFF
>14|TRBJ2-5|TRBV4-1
CASRGTGTGETQYF
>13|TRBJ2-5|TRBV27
CASSLSQWLTQYF
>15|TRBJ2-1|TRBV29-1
CSANDRISSYNEQFF
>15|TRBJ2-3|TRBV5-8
CATQGHREGTDTQYF
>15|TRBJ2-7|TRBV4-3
CASSQVRDSYYEQYF
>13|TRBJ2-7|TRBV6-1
CASSVDRGREQYF
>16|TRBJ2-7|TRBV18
CASSPDWRVRIYEQYF
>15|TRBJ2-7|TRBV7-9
CASTLFGQGTYEQYF
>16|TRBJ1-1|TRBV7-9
CASSSLHQGRGAEAFF
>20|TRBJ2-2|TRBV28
CASSSPVVGSVGYNTGELFF
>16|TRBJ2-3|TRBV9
CASSDGTSGSTDTQYF
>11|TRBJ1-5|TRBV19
CASSQGQPQHF
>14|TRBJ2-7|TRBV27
CASGSGTGSYEQYF
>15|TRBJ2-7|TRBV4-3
CASSQGSSGTYEQYF
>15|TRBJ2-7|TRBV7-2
CASSLVPAEGYEQYF
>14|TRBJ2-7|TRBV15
CATSRVTASYEQYF
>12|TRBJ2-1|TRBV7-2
CASSLSWDEQFF
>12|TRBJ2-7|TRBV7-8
CASSLPGDEQYF
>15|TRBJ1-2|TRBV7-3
CASSPTTGTNDGYTF
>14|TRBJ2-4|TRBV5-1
CASSGSLYGDIQYF
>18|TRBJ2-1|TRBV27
CASSGEFRLSGRDNEQFF
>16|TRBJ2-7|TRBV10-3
CAISESTSLPTYEQYF
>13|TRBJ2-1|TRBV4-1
CASSQGGINEQFF
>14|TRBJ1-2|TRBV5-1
CASSPLGEAYGYTF
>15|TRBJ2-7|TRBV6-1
CASSPRDSTGWEQYF
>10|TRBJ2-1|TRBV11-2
CASGGNEQFF
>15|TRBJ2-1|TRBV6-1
CASSSNRGWGNEQFF
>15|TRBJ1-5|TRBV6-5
CASSTGTGGGQPQHF
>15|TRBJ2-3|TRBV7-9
CASSLARFVADTQYF
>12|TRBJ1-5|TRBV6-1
CASSERGGAQHF
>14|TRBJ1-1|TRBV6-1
CASSEALGWTEAFF
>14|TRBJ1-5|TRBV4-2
CASSVNVFNQPQHF
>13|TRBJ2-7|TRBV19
CASSIGQNYEQYF
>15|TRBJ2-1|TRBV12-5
CASGLGTSGMREQFF
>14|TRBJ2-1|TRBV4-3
CASSLSSSYNEQFF
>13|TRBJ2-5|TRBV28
CASSRVSGETQYF
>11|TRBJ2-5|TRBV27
CASSTGETQYF
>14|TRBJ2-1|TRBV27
CASSLSSRADEQFF
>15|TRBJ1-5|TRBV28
CASRLTGGANQPQHF
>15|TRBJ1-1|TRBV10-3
CAISVAGDMNTEAFF
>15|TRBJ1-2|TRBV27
CASSLSRNFNYGYTF
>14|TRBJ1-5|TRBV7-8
CASSSPYSNQPQHF
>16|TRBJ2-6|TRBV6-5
CASSSPTLRGPNVLTF
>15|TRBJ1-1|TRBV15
CATSSKQGPNTEAFF
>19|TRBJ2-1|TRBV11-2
CASSLRWLAGRSSDNEQFF
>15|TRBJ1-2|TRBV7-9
CASSFPGGRNYGYTF
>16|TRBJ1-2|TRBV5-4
CASSNIGTATFYGYTF